These T cell receptor beta chains were read from a single sample in a study of cytomegalovirus exposure and HLA in healthy donors. Using immunoSEQ multiplex PCR, the repertoire was profiled, and TCRdb retains in-frame clones only, with some absent. The sample lists some 130,000 clones, roughly 65% seen once, with approximately 9.1% in the top ten. What was sequenced was PBMCs. Receptors originate from a man aged 35 to 55 in good health and CMV-seropositive. Both conserved end residues are part of each CDR3. D genes are given only for firm matches. Not all rows give a size; the values are once, few, many and, for expanded clones, a class.

j_call: TRBJ1-1
d_call: .
clone_size: .
v_call: TRBV5-1
cdr3_aa: CASSSAQAPTEAFF
cdr3_nt: TGCGCCAGCAGCTCCGCCCAAGCTCCCACTGAAGCTTTCTTT

j_call: TRBJ1-3
d_call: .
clone_size: few
v_call: TRBV30
cdr3_aa: CAWTAARTFRSGNTIYF
cdr3_nt: TGTGCCTGGACCGCAGCACGGACTTTTCGCTCTGGAAACACCATATATTTT

j_call: TRBJ2-7
d_call: TRBD1
clone_size: .
v_call: TRBV13
cdr3_aa: CASSLGLQGAYEQYF
cdr3_nt: TGTGCCAGCAGCTTAGGTCTCCAGGGGGCGTACGAGCAGTACTTC

j_call: TRBJ1-1
d_call: .
clone_size: .
v_call: TRBV11-3
cdr3_aa: CASSFTRDTEAFF
cdr3_nt: TGTGCCAGCAGCTTTACTCGGGACACTGAAGCTTTCTTT

j_call: TRBJ2-7
d_call: .
clone_size: .
v_call: TRBV7-9
cdr3_aa: CASSLDSFSYEQYF
cdr3_nt: TGTGCCAGCAGCTTAGACTCTTTCTCCTACGAGCAGTACTTC

j_call: TRBJ1-2
d_call: .
clone_size: .
v_call: TRBV4-3
cdr3_aa: CASSQDLNRAYFYGYTF
cdr3_nt: TGCGCCAGCAGCCAAGATCTGAACAGAGCTTACTTCTATGGCTACACCTTC

j_call: TRBJ2-1
d_call: .
clone_size: .
v_call: TRBV6-1
cdr3_aa: CASSDGLLHYNEQFF
cdr3_nt: TGTGCCAGCAGTGATGGACTGCTACATTACAATGAGCAGTTCTTC

j_call: TRBJ2-1
d_call: .
clone_size: .
v_call: TRBV7-9
cdr3_aa: CASSPGTRPGYNEQFF
cdr3_nt: TGTGCCAGCAGCCCCGGGACTCGCCCGGGGTACAATGAGCAGTTCTTC

j_call: TRBJ2-3
d_call: TRBD2
clone_size: once
v_call: TRBV5-1
cdr3_aa: CASSEAGRGTDTQYF
cdr3_nt: TGCGCCAGCAGCGAAGCGGGGAGAGGGACAGATACGCAGTATTTT

j_call: TRBJ2-7
d_call: .
clone_size: few
v_call: TRBV9
cdr3_aa: CASSSAGTDYEQYF
cdr3_nt: TGTGCCAGCAGCTCTGCCGGGACTGACTACGAGCAGTACTTC

j_call: TRBJ1-5
d_call: .
clone_size: .
v_call: TRBV21-1
cdr3_aa: CASSKRPRGRRAGQPQHF
cdr3_nt: TGTGCCAGCAGCAAACGCCCCAGGGGCCGCCGGGCCGGTCAGCCCCAGCATTTT

j_call: TRBJ2-7
d_call: .
clone_size: once
v_call: TRBV6-5
cdr3_aa: CASSSRDYEQYF
cdr3_nt: TGTGCCAGCAGTTCCAGGGACTACGAGCAGTACTTC

j_call: TRBJ2-7
d_call: .
clone_size: .
v_call: TRBV21-1
cdr3_aa: CASSNGPLRGSYEQYF
cdr3_nt: TGTGCCAGCAGCAACGGGCCTCTCAGGGGATCCTACGAGCAGTACTTC

j_call: TRBJ1-4
d_call: .
clone_size: .
v_call: TRBV18
cdr3_aa: CASSPASTNEKLFF
cdr3_nt: TGTGCCAGCTCACCAGCGTCCACTAATGAAAAACTGTTTTTT

j_call: TRBJ1-1
d_call: .
clone_size: .
v_call: TRBV28
cdr3_aa: CASSSTSTEAFF
cdr3_nt: TGTGCCAGCAGTTCCACCAGTACTGAAGCTTTCTTT

j_call: TRBJ1-1
d_call: TRBD1
clone_size: .
v_call: TRBV7-3
cdr3_aa: CASSDRTGAEAFF
cdr3_nt: TGTGCCAGCAGCGACCGGACAGGAGCTGAAGCTTTCTTT

j_call: TRBJ2-1
d_call: .
clone_size: few
v_call: TRBV2
cdr3_aa: CASSELESSYNEQFF
cdr3_nt: TGTGCCAGCAGTGAGCTCGAGTCCTCCTACAATGAGCAGTTCTTC

j_call: TRBJ1-1
d_call: .
clone_size: .
v_call: TRBV11-1
cdr3_aa: CASSLQGVNTEAFF
cdr3_nt: TGTGCCAGCAGCTTACAGGGCGTGAACACTGAAGCTTTCTTT

j_call: TRBJ2-2
d_call: .
clone_size: .
v_call: TRBV10-3
cdr3_aa: CAISESGTTNTGELFF
cdr3_nt: TGTGCCATCAGTGAGTCGGGGACAACGAACACCGGGGAGCTGTTTTTT

j_call: TRBJ2-4
d_call: TRBD1
clone_size: .
v_call: TRBV27
cdr3_aa: CASSSSGTGGYIQYF
cdr3_nt: TGTGCCAGCAGTTCCTCCGGGACAGGGGGATACATTCAGTACTTC

j_call: TRBJ1-5
d_call: .
clone_size: .
v_call: TRBV19
cdr3_aa: CASSIVAGRLSNQPQHF
cdr3_nt: TGTGCCAGTAGTATCGTGGCCGGGAGACTTAGCAATCAGCCCCAGCATTTT

j_call: TRBJ2-1
d_call: .
clone_size: .
v_call: TRBV2
cdr3_aa: CASSSEGNLLEGFF
cdr3_nt: TGTGCCAGCAGTAGCGAGGGGAATCTATTGGAGGGGTTCTTC

j_call: TRBJ2-1
d_call: TRBD2
clone_size: .
v_call: TRBV30
cdr3_aa: CAWNSRASGRTNEQFF
cdr3_nt: TGTGCCTGGAATAGTCGGGCTAGCGGGAGAACAAATGAGCAGTTCTTC

j_call: TRBJ2-3
d_call: .
clone_size: .
v_call: TRBV5-1
cdr3_aa: CASSFPGEDTQCF
cdr3_nt: TGCGCCAGCAGCTTCCCCGGGGAAGATACGCAGTGTTTT

j_call: TRBJ2-7
d_call: .
clone_size: few
v_call: TRBV11-3
cdr3_aa: CASSLASPGEQYF
cdr3_nt: TGTGCCAGCAGCTTGGCCTCCCCTGGCGAGCAGTACTTC

j_call: TRBJ2-7
d_call: .
clone_size: .
v_call: TRBV18
cdr3_aa: CASSPPASGLYEQYF
cdr3_nt: TGTGCCAGCTCACCGCCGGCTTCAGGCCTCTACGAGCAGTACTTC

j_call: TRBJ2-7
d_call: TRBD1
clone_size: .
v_call: TRBV10-3
cdr3_aa: CATSHRQGDYEQYF
cdr3_nt: TGTGCCACCTCGCATCGACAGGGGGACTACGAGCAGTACTTC

j_call: TRBJ2-5
d_call: .
clone_size: .
v_call: TRBV7-8
cdr3_aa: CASSLGTEKRETQYF
cdr3_nt: TGTGCCAGCAGCTTAGGCACAGAAAAAAGGGAGACCCAGTACTTC

j_call: TRBJ1-5
d_call: TRBD1
clone_size: .
v_call: TRBV7-2
cdr3_aa: CASSRTGENQPQHF
cdr3_nt: TGTGCCAGCAGCAGGACAGGGGAAAATCAGCCCCAGCATTTT